The next 24 T cell receptor beta chains were all read from a single sample in a study of blood T cell repertoires in COVID-19. Assay: immunoSEQ multiplex PCR; the TCRdb copy retains only in-frame clones and omits some. The top ten hold roughly 9.4% of the sample, which has a few hundred thousand clones, just under 90% seen once. Source material: PBMCs or T cells enriched from blood (not recorded which). These receptors were taken from a woman aged 50 to 60 who had recovered from COVID-19.

The V gene is TRBV5-1, the J gene TRBJ1-3, with 7 positions matching TRBD1. J gave up 4 bases and V 0 bases, and 7 bases lay outside the gene matches. CDR3 length: 16 amino acids. Germline CDR1 reads SGHRS; CDR2 reads YFSETQ. The DNA for the CDR3 is TGCGCCAGCAGCTTGGGCCCGACAGGGTCCGGAAACACCATATATTTT. This translates into CASSLGPTGSGNTIYF.

V usage is TRBV28 and J usage is TRBJ1-5; D gene unclear. The CDR3 length is 15 residues. With 3 bases removed from V and 9 bases from J, the gap between germline ends came to 18 bases. Germline CDR1 and CDR2: MDHEN and SYDVKM. Written as DNA, the CDR3 is TGTGCCAGCAGTTTGGGGAGGACTGGGGATCGGCCCCAGCATTTT. Translation gives CASSLGRTGDRPQHF.

The chain links TRBV6-1 to TRBJ1-2; D gene uncertain. V gave up 5 bases and J gave up 5 bases, with 12 bases separating them. Germline CDR1 reads MNHNS; CDR2 reads SASEGT. This CDR3 spans 13 amino acids. DNA for the CDR3: TGTGCCAGCAGTCCGGGAGGAGTGTATGGCTACACCTTC. Translated: CASSPGGVYGYTF.

This clone appeared once. The rearrangement joins TRBV5-1 to TRBJ2-7, with D possibly TRBD2 on 6 matching bases. V gave up 0 bases and J gave up 7 bases, with 8 bases separating them. The CDR3 has 12 amino acids. Germline V gene data show CDR1 as SGHRS and CDR2 as YFSETQ. CDR3 sequence: CASSLDREEQYF. DNA of the CDR3: TGCGCCAGCAGCTTGGATCGGGAGGAGCAGTACTTC.

In DNA form, the CDR3 reads TGTGCCAGCAGCTTAACAGAGATGAACACTGAAGCTTTCTTT. Its protein is CASSLTEMNTEAFF. The genes are TRBV11-2 and TRBJ1-1; D unresolved. Trimming pared 2 bases from V and 0 bases from J, leaving 7 bases between. Germline CDR1 and CDR2: SGHAT and FQNNGV. This CDR3 is built from 14 residues.

V and J are TRBV4-3 and TRBJ2-2; TRBD1 agrees at 9 bases. The CDR3 is made up of 15 amino acids. In germline, CDR1 is LGHNA, CDR2 YSLEER. The J segment lost 6 bases and the V segment lost 5 bases, leaving 7 bases of the junction unmatched. The CDR3 here is CASSRGDREAGELFF. CDR3 coding DNA: TGCGCCAGCAGCAGAGGGGACAGGGAGGCCGGGGAGCTGTTTTTT.

This clone was seen just once. The CDR3 sequence: CASRRDREQYF. Written as DNA, the CDR3 is TGTGCCAGCAGACGGGACAGGGAGCAGTACTTC. This chain joins TRBV5-8 and TRBJ2-7, with 8 bases identical to TRBD1. The CDR3 length is 11 residues. V was clipped by 5 bases and J by 7 bases; unmatched bases: 2. The germline V gene has CDR1 SGHTS and CDR2 YDEGEE.

V gene TRBV20-1 combines with J gene TRBJ1-2; D uncertain. The germline V gene has CDR1 DFQATT and CDR2 SNEGSKA (reference sequence). The V gene lost 5 bases and the J gene lost 8 bases, with 9 bases spanning the gap. The CDR3 has 10 amino acids. In nucleotides, the CDR3 is TGCAGTGCTGACGCGGGGGGCTACACCTTC. Translated: CSADAGGYTF.

This chain uses TRBV6-2 or TRBV6-3 with TRBJ2-5; 7 positions match TRBD1. V shed 6 bases, J shed 3 bases, and the junction held 13 bases outside the gene matches. This CDR3 contains 16 residues. Per the germline V gene, CDR1 is MNHEY and CDR2 is SVGEGT. The CDR3 coding sequence is TGTGCCAGCAGCTGCGACCGGGACAGTGAGGAAGAGACCCAGTACTTC. Its translation is CASSCDRDSEEETQYF.

The J gene is TRBJ2-2, the V gene TRBV30, with TRBD1 identical over 8 bases. The CDR3 runs 13 residues. V dropped 3 bases and J dropped 6; count of bases not matched to a gene: 3. Germline CDR1 reads GTSNPN; CDR2 reads SVGIG (reference sequence). CDR3 sequence reads: CAWSTGGSGELFF. Here the CDR3 DNA reads TGTGCCTGGAGCACAGGGGGTTCCGGGGAGCTGTTTTTT.

This clone was counted a single time. V usage is TRBV11-2 and J usage is TRBJ2-2; the match to TRBD1 covers 8 bases. V trimming: 1 base; J trimming: 5 bases; junction bases outside the gene matches: 3. Germline CDR1 and CDR2: SGHAT and FQNNGV. The CDR3 runs 15 residues. The CDR3 sequence: CASSLGTGLTGELFF. As DNA, the CDR3 is TGTGCCAGCAGCTTAGGGACAGGGCTTACCGGGGAGCTGTTTTTT.

CDR3 loop: CASLTGDMGNQPQHF. The CDR3 nucleotides read TGTGCCAGCCTGACAGGGGATATGGGCAATCAGCCCCAGCATTTT. This rearrangement joins TRBV6-5 to TRBJ1-5; TRBD1 matches 8 bases. J lost 2 bases, V lost 8 bases, and 8 bases had no gene match. Germline values: CDR1 MNHEY, CDR2 SVGAGI. CDR3 length: 15 amino acids.

The chain combines TRBV9 with TRBJ1-1, with 9 nucleotides matching TRBD1. Looked up from germline, CDR1 is SGDLS and CDR2 is YYNGEE. This CDR3 spans 14 amino acids. The trim removed 3 bases at V and 5 bases at J, leaving 5 bases unmatched. The CDR3 here is CASSAQTGGTEAFF. CDR3 in DNA: TGTGCCAGCAGCGCACAGACAGGGGGAACTGAAGCTTTCTTT.

The chain is built from TRBV7-2 and TRBJ2-4; 9 nucleotides line up with TRBD1. Losses at the gene ends were 4 bases for V and 1 base for J; bases not matched to a gene: 5. Germline loops: CDR1 SGHTA, CDR2 FQGNSA. This CDR3 is 16 amino acids long. The CDR3 loop is CASSSGTGRAKNIQYF. The CDR3 DNA reads as TGTGCCAGCAGCTCAGGGACAGGGCGGGCCAAAAACATTCAGTACTTC.

The rearrangement links TRBV30 to TRBJ2-5; no firm D call. V shed 2 bases and J shed 1 base, with 8 bases lying between them. The V gene's germline CDR1 is GTSNPN and CDR2 SVGIG (reference sequence). This CDR3 has 13 residues. This chain's CDR3 is CAWSKRLQETQYF. The CDR3 nucleotides are TGTGCCTGGAGTAAGAGACTCCAAGAGACCCAGTACTTC.

The J gene is TRBJ2-7, the V gene TRBV3-1 (or the pseudogene TRBV3-2), with D possibly being TRBD1 (7 bases). The CDR3 loop spans 15 amino acids. The germline gives CDR1 LGHDT, CDR2 YNNKEL (reference sequence). V lost 4 bases, J lost 4 bases, and 17 bases lay in between. Here the CDR3 reads CASSPGGGGPYEQYF. As DNA, the CDR3 is TGTGCCAGCAGCCCGGGCGGAGGGGGCCCTTACGAGCAGTACTTC.

This chain uses TRBV6-2 or TRBV6-3 with TRBJ2-5; D might be TRBD1 (6 bases). Germline CDR1 is MNHEY and CDR2 is SVGEGT. The V and J ends lost 4 bases and 5 bases respectively, with 23 bases between them. The CDR3 runs to 17 residues. The CDR3 reads CASSFPTEGTIRETQYF. The CDR3 bases are TGTGCCAGCAGTTTTCCCACCGAGGGGACAATTCGGGAGACCCAGTACTTC.

The chain combines TRBV28 with TRBJ2-7, with D perhaps TRBD1 (5 bases). The CDR3 length is 16 residues. Trimming removed 8 bases from V and 7 bases from J, with 27 bases in between. Germline assignment: CDR1 MDHEN and CDR2 SYDVKM. The CDR3 is CASGFSGSEITKEQYF. Written as DNA, the CDR3 is TGTGCCAGCGGCTTTTCAGGGTCTGAAATAACCAAAGAGCAGTACTTC.

J is TRBJ2-7 and V is TRBV10-3, with a tentative D call TRBD1 (6 bases). The CDR3 consists of 17 residues. The germline V and J ends were trimmed by 2 bases and 2 bases, with 19 bases remaining between them. Germline V gene data show CDR1 as ENHRY and CDR2 as SYGVKD. DNA of the CDR3: TGTGCCATCAGTGAGACTTTTTCCGGGACACCTACCTACGAGCAGTACTTC. Translated: CAISETFSGTPTYEQYF.

The V and J genes are TRBV7-9 and TRBJ1-2; D might be TRBD1 (6 bases). Per the germline V gene, CDR1 is SEHNR and CDR2 is FQNEAQ (reference sequence). Trimming took off 2 bases at V and 6 bases at J, with 10 bases between the two ends. The CDR3 sequence is 13 residues long. CDR3 nucleotides: TGTGCCAGCAGCTTACAAGGGGGGGATGGCTACACCTTC. As protein: CASSLQGGDGYTF.

Only one count was recorded for this clone. V and J are TRBV7-2 and TRBJ2-3; D unclear. Looked up from germline, CDR1 is SGHTA and CDR2 is FQGNSA. V was clipped by 2 bases and J by 0 bases, with 6 bases between them. The CDR3 runs 14 residues. The CDR3 protein is CASSLTSSTDTQYF. In DNA form, the CDR3 reads TGTGCCAGCAGCTTAACATCTAGCACAGATACGCAGTATTTT.

In nucleotides, the CDR3 is TGTGCCAGCAGCCACGGACTAGCGGGTAACACCGGGGAGCTGTTTTTT. Amino acid sequence: CASSHGLAGNTGELFF. This chain uses TRBV3-1 (or the pseudogene TRBV3-2) with TRBJ2-2; 11 bases align to TRBD2. Trimming cost V 3 bases and J 2 bases; bases outside gene matches: 2. Germline loops: CDR1 LGHDT, CDR2 YNNKEL (reference sequence). The CDR3 has 16 amino acids.

The gene calls are TRBV6-5 and TRBJ1-2; D not certain. Germline CDR1 and CDR2: MNHEY and SVGAGI. V was pared by 3 bases and J by 6 bases, with 17 bases between. The CDR3 is 15 residues long. CDR3 amino acids: CASSYSTADLNGYTF. The CDR3 DNA follows: TGTGCCAGCAGTTATTCAACCGCGGATTTGAATGGCTACACCTTC.

The CDR3 sequence is CASSRTLSLEAFF. The DNA of the CDR3 is TGTGCCAGCAGCCGGACACTGAGTTTGGAAGCTTTCTTT. The rearrangement links TRBV6-5 to TRBJ1-1; a weak D match, TRBD1 (5 bases). The CDR3 length is 13 residues. Per germline, CDR1 MNHEY and CDR2 SVGAGI. Trimming took off 6 bases at V and 8 bases at J, with 16 bases between the two ends.